Shown below are 30 T cell receptor beta chains from a single sample sequenced in a study of T cell responses to AZD1222 COVID-19 vaccine. Measured with immunoSEQ multiplex PCR; TCRdb has only the in-frame clones, and not every one. The table has 80,000 to 100,000 clones, around 88% seen once. The sequencing used peripheral blood, collected on day 0 of MenACWY control vaccination. The receptors derive from an adult in good health.

V usage is TRBV2 and J usage is TRBJ1-6; D call uncertain. CDR1 SNHLY and CDR2 FYNNEI come from the germline V gene. Deletions cut 6 bases from V and 5 bases from J, with 14 bases between. This CDR3 region has 15 residues. In DNA, the CDR3 is TGTGCCAGCAGCTTGGGGAGGCGAGATAATTCACCCCTCCACTTT. Translating it yields CASSLGRRDNSPLHF.

The gene calls are TRBV2 and TRBJ1-2, with D tentatively TRBD1 (6 bases). The CDR3 has 12 amino acids. Germline V gene data show CDR1 as SNHLY and CDR2 as FYNNEI. The germline V and J ends were trimmed by 3 bases and 7 bases, with 9 bases remaining between them. The DNA of the CDR3 is TGTGCCAGCAGTGATACAGGGTTTGGCTACACCTTC. As protein: CASSDTGFGYTF.

The chain joins TRBV5-1 to TRBJ2-5; maybe TRBD2 (5 bases). The germline V gene has CDR1 SGHRS and CDR2 YFSETQ. V dropped 2 bases and J dropped 0 bases, with 11 bases sitting between them. The CDR3 runs 15 residues. The CDR3 sequence: CASSLDSGYQETQYF. In nucleotides, the CDR3 is TGCGCCAGCAGCTTAGACTCGGGGTACCAAGAGACCCAGTACTTC.

The chain is built from TRBV5-1 and TRBJ2-1; maybe TRBD2 (7 bases). The V and J ends lost 3 bases and 4 bases respectively, with 20 bases between them. Germline CDR1 reads SGHRS; CDR2 reads YFSETQ. CDR3 length: 17 amino acids. The CDR3 DNA is TGCGCCAGCAGCTCTCAGGGGTCCGGGGGGAATTACAATGAGCAGTTCTTC. Translated: CASSSQGSGGNYNEQFF.

The V call is TRBV19, the J call TRBJ2-1, with D perhaps TRBD1 (5 bases). The V end lost 3 bases, the J end lost 5 bases, and 11 bases lay between the germline ends. CDR3 length: 14 amino acids. Germline values: CDR1 LNHDA, CDR2 SQIVND (reference sequence). The CDR3, as DNA: TGTGCCAGTAGTATCGACAAGGGGCACAATGAGCAGTTCTTC. Its translation is CASSIDKGHNEQFF. The whole variable domain, remainder taken from reference TRBV19 and TRBJ2-1, is DGGITQSPKYLFRKEGQNVTLSCEQNLNHDAMYWYRQDPGQGLRLIYYSQIVNDFQKGDIAEGYSVSREKKESFPLTVTSAQKNPTAFYLCASSIDKGHNEQFFGPGTRLTVL.

V usage is TRBV19 and J usage is TRBJ1-1, with TRBD1 identical over 10 bases. The CDR3 extends over 17 amino acids. V lost 1 base, J lost 5 bases, and 10 bases stayed unmatched. The V gene's germline CDR1 is LNHDA and CDR2 SQIVND (reference sequence). CDR3 sequence: CASSIVSWGQGRTEAFF. The CDR3 DNA is TGTGCCAGTAGTATAGTCTCTTGGGGACAGGGGCGGACTGAAGCTTTCTTT.

The chain joins TRBV20-1 to TRBJ2-3; 12 bases line up with TRBD2. From germline, CDR1 is DFQATT and CDR2 SNEGSKA (reference sequence). The CDR3 spans 16 residues. J was trimmed by 0 bases and V by 3 bases; bases with no gene match: 4. The CDR3: CSASMGLAGSTDTQYF. Here the CDR3 DNA reads TGCAGTGCTAGTATGGGACTAGCGGGTAGCACAGATACGCAGTATTTT.

V gene TRBV4-2 combines with J gene TRBJ1-6, with D maybe TRBD1 (5 bases). Germline V gene lookup returns CDR1 LGHNA and CDR2 YNFKEQ. CDR3 length equals 16 residues. Trimming shortened V by 0 bases and J by 7 bases, and 13 bases separated the two germline ends. CDR3 residues: CASSQDPGLKNSPLHF. DNA of the CDR3: TGTGCCAGCAGCCAAGATCCGGGACTGAAGAATTCACCCCTCCACTTT.

The gene calls are TRBV7-3 and TRBJ1-2; D unresolved. Trimming removed 2 bases at V and 4 bases at J, with 8 bases between. CDR3 length: 13 amino acids. CDR1 is SGHTA, CDR2 FQGTGA, per germline. DNA for the CDR3: TGTGCCAGCAGCTTAGGGTTCGGCTATGGCTACACCTTC. This codes for CASSLGFGYGYTF.

The count of this clone is one. V is TRBV6-5 and J is TRBJ2-1; D possibly matches TRBD1 or TRBD2 (6 bases each). The germline CDR1 and CDR2 sequences are MNHEY and SVGAGI. V was clipped by 7 bases and J by 8 bases, with 18 bases between them. This CDR3 spans 14 amino acids. CDR3 in DNA: TGTGCCAGCACTATGGGGGGCGTAAGGGATGAGCAGTTCTTC. Amino acids: CASTMGGVRDEQFF.

Only a few counts were recorded for this clone. The genes are TRBV4-1 and TRBJ2-1, with a weak D call TRBD2 (8 bases). The CDR3 is 16 residues long. V was shortened by 4 bases and J by 7 bases, with 20 bases between the two germline ends. Germline V lookup: CDR1 MGHRA, CDR2 YSYEKL. The CDR3 nucleotides read TGCGCCAGCAGCCTGACCGGGACTAGGGGGCAAAATGAGCAGTTCTTC. Translated, it gives CASSLTGTRGQNEQFF.

This clone has more than one count but fewer than ten. The chain combines TRBV7-3 with TRBJ2-2, with D perhaps matching TRBD2 (5 bases). V lost 1 base and J 2 bases, leaving 11 bases between the germline ends. The CDR3 has 16 amino acids. Germline V gene data show CDR1 as SGHTA and CDR2 as FQGTGA. The CDR3 coding sequence is TGTGCCAGCAGCTTAATACGTGGGAGCAACACCGGGGAGCTGTTTTTT. Translated, it gives CASSLIRGSNTGELFF.

The gene calls are TRBV7-8 and TRBJ1-1, with a weak D call TRBD1 (6 bases). CDR1 is SGHVS, CDR2 FQNEAQ, per germline. The CDR3 totals 13 residues. With 8 bases removed from V and 4 bases from J, the gap between germline ends came to 14 bases. This CDR3 reads CASGRGRGTEAFF. In DNA form, the CDR3 reads TGTGCCAGCGGGAGGGGGAGAGGCACTGAAGCTTTCTTT.

V is TRBV6-5 and J is TRBJ2-3; D is unclear. With 2 bases removed from V and 6 bases from J, the gap between germline ends came to 9 bases. The germline CDR1 and CDR2 sequences are MNHEY and SVGAGI. This CDR3 has 13 residues. The DNA of the CDR3 is TGTGCCAGCAGTTACAGGGCGGTGGATACGCAGTATTTT. Residues: CASSYRAVDTQYF.

V is TRBV6-5 and J is TRBJ2-1; D is unclear. The V and J ends lost 9 bases and 0 bases respectively, with 9 bases between them. Germline-derived CDR1 and CDR2 are MNHEY and SVGAGI. The CDR3 covers 13 residues. The CDR3 DNA is TGTGCCAGTGGACGCTTCTCCTACAATGAGCAGTTCTTC. Its protein product is CASGRFSYNEQFF.

V is TRBV19 and J is TRBJ2-2; 9 nucleotides line up with TRBD1. V trimming: 6 bases; J trimming: 6 bases; junction bases outside the gene matches: 5. Germline V CDR1 and CDR2: LNHDA, SQIVND (reference sequence). The CDR3 length is 14 residues. CDR3 nucleotides: TGTGCCAGTAGGGGACAGGGAGACGCCGGGGAGCTGTTTTTT. It codes for CASRGQGDAGELFF.

The chain uses TRBV30 and TRBJ2-7; 8 bases match TRBD1. CDR1 is GTSNPN, CDR2 SVGIG, per germline (reference sequence). The CDR3 runs to 14 residues. V dropped 2 bases and J dropped 0; count of bases not matched to a gene: 3. The CDR3 reads CAWSPGTGSYEQYF. The CDR3 DNA reads as TGTGCCTGGAGTCCCGGGACAGGCTCCTACGAGCAGTACTTC. Combining the CDR3 with reference TRBV30 and TRBJ2-7 gives the whole variable domain SQTIHQWPATLVQPVGSPLSLECTVEGTSNPNLYWYRQAAGRGLQLLFYSVGIGQISSEVPQNLSASRPQDRQFILSSKKLLLSDSGFYLCAWSPGTGSYEQYFGPGTRLTVT.

The table lists this clone with a few counts. The chain is built from TRBV5-5 and TRBJ2-6; D is unresolved. The length of the CDR3 is 15 residues. Trimming cost V 0 bases and J 2 bases, with 6 bases left between them. Germline loops: CDR1 SGHKS, CDR2 YYEKEE (reference sequence). CDR3 protein: CASSLGVTGANVLTF. The CDR3 DNA reads TGTGCCAGCAGCTTGGGGGTGACTGGGGCCAACGTCCTGACTTTC.

The CDR3 loop reads CASSLDYGSQSFSYEQYF. In nucleotides, the CDR3 is TGTGCCAGCAGCTTAGATTACGGGTCACAGTCTTTCTCCTACGAGCAGTACTTC. The chain has TRBV11-2 and TRBJ2-7; D is unresolved. The CDR3 is 18 residues long. Trimming removed 0 bases at V and 0 bases at J, with 18 bases between. Per germline, CDR1 SGHAT and CDR2 FQNNGV.

The chain is built from TRBV13 and TRBJ1-4; unclear D gene. The germline CDR1 and CDR2 sequences are PRHDT and FYEKMQ (reference sequence). CDR3 length: 13 residues. With 5 bases removed from V and 8 bases from J, the gap between germline ends came to 12 bases. CDR3 sequence reads: CASSPPGVEKLFF. DNA of the CDR3: TGTGCCAGCAGCCCCCCGGGAGTCGAAAAACTGTTTTTT. Supplemented by reference TRBV13 and TRBJ1-4, the full variable domain reads AAGVIQSPRHLIKEKRETATLKCYPIPRHDTVYWYQQGPGQDPQFLISFYEKMQSDKGSIPDRFSAQQFSDYHSELNMSSLELGDSALYFCASSPPGVEKLFFGSGTQLSVL.

This chain links TRBV5-1 with TRBJ1-1; D is uncertain. Looked up from germline, CDR1 is SGHRS and CDR2 is YFSETQ. This CDR3 is built from 15 residues. V lost 2 bases to trimming and J lost 1 base, with 12 bases between them. As DNA, the CDR3 is TGCGCCAGCAGCTTAAGCGGCGGGAAGAACACTGAAGCTTTCTTT. Its translation is CASSLSGGKNTEAFF.

The rearrangement joins TRBV6-6 to TRBJ1-1; a possible D gene is TRBD1 (6 bases). V was pared by 6 bases and J by 2 bases, with 19 bases between. The CDR3 is 16 residues long. The V gene's germline CDR1 is MNHNY and CDR2 SVGAGI (reference sequence). The DNA for the CDR3 is TGTGCCAGCAGGACTTGGACAGTACCGCGAAACACTGAAGCTTTCTTT. Translating gives CASRTWTVPRNTEAFF.

The chain has TRBV23-1 and TRBJ2-1; D unresolved. TRBV23-1 is noted as an ORF with a role that remains uncertain. The germline V and J ends were trimmed by 5 bases and 5 bases, with 7 bases remaining between them. This CDR3 has 12 amino acids. The CDR3 DNA reads as TGCGCCAGCAGTTCCAGGAACAATGAGCAGTTCTTC. The encoded protein is CASSSRNNEQFF.

The CDR3 bases are TGTGCCTCGCTGGACCTAAATGAAAAACTGTTTTTT. As protein: CASLDLNEKLFF. This chain links TRBV30 with TRBJ1-4, with D unclear. Trimming stripped 7 bases from V and 5 bases from J, with 11 bases between. The V gene's germline CDR1 is GTSNPN and CDR2 SVGIG (reference sequence). This CDR3 is built from 12 residues.

The chain links TRBV11-3 to TRBJ2-2; 7 bases align to TRBD1. The junction had 8 bases not matched to a gene; V was cut back by 7 bases and J by 3 bases. The germline V gene encodes CDR1 SGHNT and CDR2 YENEEA. The CDR3 has 15 amino acids. This chain's CDR3 is CASTSRQGDTGELFF. Written as DNA, the CDR3 is TGTGCCAGCACCTCCCGGCAGGGGGACACCGGGGAGCTGTTTTTT.

The rearrangement links TRBV12-3 or TRBV12-4 to TRBJ1-1, with unresolved D. This CDR3 region has 12 residues. With 0 bases removed from V and 4 bases from J, the gap between germline ends came to 3 bases. CDR3 amino acids: CASSLALTEAFF. The DNA for the CDR3 is TGTGCCAGCAGTTTAGCTCTCACTGAAGCTTTCTTT.

V is TRBV6-6 and J is TRBJ1-3; D is unclear. Per the germline V gene, CDR1 is MNHNY and CDR2 is SVGAGI (reference sequence). The CDR3 is 12 residues long. The V end was cut by 6 bases, the J end by 1 base, with 4 bases between. This chain's CDR3 is CASRDSGNTIYF. Written as DNA, the CDR3 is TGTGCCAGCAGGGATTCTGGAAACACCATATATTTT.

The V gene is TRBV9, the J gene TRBJ2-5; D ambiguous. Trimming took off 0 bases at V and 7 bases at J, with 13 bases between the two ends. Germline CDR1 is SGDLS and CDR2 is YYNGEE. The CDR3 totals 14 residues. The CDR3 nucleotides read TGTGCCAGCAGCGTAGATATCCAGCGCGGGACCCAGTACTTC. Its protein product is CASSVDIQRGTQYF.

V usage is TRBV7-9 and J usage is TRBJ2-3; D call uncertain. The length of the CDR3 is 13 residues. The V end was cut by 5 bases, the J end by 2 bases, with 8 bases between. Looked up from germline, CDR1 is SEHNR and CDR2 is FQNEAQ (reference sequence). The CDR3 region has the DNA TGTGCCAGCAGCCAACCTATCACAGATACGCAGTATTTT. It codes for CASSQPITDTQYF.

The V and J genes are TRBV6-5 and TRBJ2-1; no definite D call. Germline V gene lookup returns CDR1 MNHEY and CDR2 SVGAGI. V gave up 0 bases and J gave up 9 bases, with 12 bases separating them. The CDR3 covers 14 residues. CDR3 region: CASSYSLDQVEQFF. The CDR3 coding sequence is TGTGCCAGCAGTTACTCCCTCGACCAGGTTGAGCAGTTCTTC.